The next 3 T cell receptor beta chains were all read from a single sample in a study of blood T cell repertoires in COVID-19. Libraries were prepared by immunoSEQ multiplex PCR; TCRdb keeps only in-frame clonotypes and omits some of them. Altogether approximately 480,000 clones are present, approximately 89% being singletons, with the ten largest covering around 0.92%. Sequencing was performed on peripheral blood. These receptors were collected from a man aged 18 to 29 with COVID-19, enrolled during active disease.

V is TRBV12-3 or TRBV12-4 and J is TRBJ1-5; D gene uncertain. The length of the CDR3 is 13 residues. V gave up 4 bases and J gave up 2 bases, with 6 bases separating them. The CDR3 protein is CASSYQGNQPQHF. The DNA for the CDR3 is TGTGCCAGCAGTTATCAGGGCAATCAGCCCCAGCATTTT.

The chain joins TRBV5-1 to TRBJ2-1; perhaps TRBD2 as D (6 bases). V was cut by 4 bases and J by 5 bases, with 13 bases left in between. Germline-derived CDR1 and CDR2 are SGHRS and YFSETQ. This CDR3 has 14 residues. CDR3 coding DNA: TGCGCCAGCAGCAAAGGCGAGCGGGACAATGAGCAGTTCTTC. This translates into CASSKGERDNEQFF.

Remarks on this clone: Distinct nucleotide sequences in the sample also encode this CDR3. This chain uses TRBV2 with TRBJ2-2; D is uncertain. The CDR3 loop spans 11 amino acids. Between the trimmed V and J ends, which lost 6 bases and 6 bases, there was a span of 5 bases. Germline CDR1 reads SNHLY; CDR2 reads FYNNEI. DNA for the CDR3: TGTGCCAGCAGCGGTCCCGGGGAGCTGTTTTTT. Its translation: CASSGPGELFF. The whole variable domain, filled in from reference TRBV2 and TRBJ2-2, reads EPEVTQTPSHQVTQMGQEVILRCVPISNHLYFYWYRQILGQKVEFLVSFYNNEISEKSEIFDDQFSVERPDGSNFTLKIRSTKLEDSAMYFCASSGPGELFFGEGSRLTVL.